Each of the 32 T cell receptor beta chains below was sequenced from the same sample in a study of neurological immune-mediated disorders. Via MiXCR, TCRdb re-called the 5' RACE reads, giving one row per CDR3 protein. Of about 80,000 distinct CDR3 sequences in the sample, just over 5% were seen once. The sample comprised PBMCs. These receptors were taken from a woman in her twenties or thirties with multiple sclerosis.

This clonotype was seen ten or more times. This sequence joins TRBV24-1 and TRBJ1-3; possible D gene TRBD1, 5 bases. Trimming took off 3 bases at V and 3 bases at J, with 14 bases between the two ends. Looked up from germline, CDR1 is KGHDR and CDR2 is SFDVKD. The CDR3 spans 16 residues. The CDR3 nucleotides read TGTGCCACCAGTGATAGTGCGACAGCAGGTGGAAACACCATATATTTT. Translation gives CATSDSATAGGNTIYF.

The chain links TRBV6-2 or TRBV6-3 to TRBJ2-5, with D unresolved. The germline gives CDR1 MNHEY, CDR2 SVGEGT. V shed 7 bases and J shed 6 bases, with 18 bases lying between them. CDR3 length: 14 residues. The CDR3 DNA sequence: TGTGCCAGCAATCTCGACGGGTATCTTCAGACCCAGTACTTC. Translation gives CASNLDGYLQTQYF.

On this clonotype: The junction departs from germline at one end; a sequencing error may be responsible. The chain recombines TRBV7-9 with TRBJ2-2, with D unresolved. The CDR3 totals 12 residues. Germline lookup yields CDR1 SEHNR and CDR2 FQNEAQ (reference sequence). DNA for the CDR3: TGTGACAGCAGCACCGGTCGCGGGGAGCTGTTTTTT. Protein sequence: CDSSTGRGELFF. Supplemented by reference TRBV7-9 and TRBJ2-2, the full variable domain reads DTGVSQNPRHKITKRGQNVTFRCDPISEHNRLYWYRQTLGQGPEFLTYFQNEAQLEKSRLLSDRFSAERPKGSFSTLEIQRTEQGDSAMYLCDSSTGRGELFFGEGSRLTVL.

This clonotype was counted between two and nine times. The CDR3 loop reads CASSLLGGPGTGELFF. The CDR3 DNA sequence: TGTGCCAGCAGCCTGCTAGGTGGGCCGGGCACCGGGGAGCTGTTTTTT. V is TRBV7-3 and J is TRBJ2-2; D is unresolved. This CDR3 is 16 amino acids long. Trimming removed 5 bases from V and 4 bases from J, with 17 bases in between. CDR1 is SGHTA, CDR2 FQGTGA, per germline.

This clonotype occurred a few times. The chain employs TRBV4-2 and TRBJ2-7; D gene uncertain. Germline V CDR1 and CDR2: LGHNA, YNFKEQ. CDR3 size: 16 residues. Trimming cost V 0 bases and J 0 bases, with 12 bases left between them. CDR3 sequence: CASSQDVGAYSYEQYF. The CDR3 DNA reads TGTGCCAGCAGCCAAGATGTAGGCGCGTACTCCTACGAGCAGTACTTC.

The rearrangement links TRBV7-8 to TRBJ1-1; 11 bases agree with TRBD1. The CDR3 runs to 13 residues. Germline V gene data show CDR1 as SGHVS and CDR2 as FQNEAQ. V lost 5 bases, J lost 10 bases, and 6 bases stayed unmatched. The CDR3 DNA is TGTGCCAGCAGCCAGGACAGGGGGCGGGGAGCTTTCTTT. This codes for CASSQDRGRGAFF.

This clonotype occurred many times. V and J are TRBV20-1 and TRBJ2-1; D remains ambiguous. This CDR3 comprises 14 residues. CDR1 is DFQATT and CDR2 is SNEGSKA in the germline V gene (reference sequence). V was pared by 3 bases and J by 2 bases, with 11 bases between. The CDR3 sequence: CSARGSRTYNEQFF. CDR3 nucleotide sequence: TGCAGTGCTAGGGGTAGTCGCACCTACAATGAGCAGTTCTTC.

This clonotype was detected many times. This rearrangement joins TRBV5-1 to TRBJ2-1, with 9 bases lining up with TRBD1. V lost 3 bases to trimming and J lost 9 bases; unmatched junction nucleotides: 4. The germline CDR1 and CDR2 sequences are SGHRS and YFSETQ. The CDR3 extends over 13 amino acids. CDR3 nucleotides: TGCGCCAGCAGCTCGGACAGGGGTTCTGAGCAGTTCTTC. Its translation is CASSSDRGSEQFF.

This chain uses TRBV12-5 with TRBJ2-5; TRBD1 is a possible D gene (5 bases). The V and J ends lost 7 bases and 2 bases respectively, with 17 bases between them. The CDR3 spans 15 residues. Germline loops: CDR1 LGHNT, CDR2 FRNRAP. This CDR3 reads CASALGQSLQETQYF. The CDR3 coding sequence is TGTGCTAGTGCCTTGGGGCAATCCCTACAAGAGACCCAGTACTTC.

Comments on this clonotype: A single base separates this from a much larger clone, so it may be a read error. The chain recombines TRBV20-1 with TRBJ2-6; 7 bases map to TRBD2. Germline lookup yields CDR1 DFQATT and CDR2 SNEGSKA (reference sequence). The CDR3 totals 13 residues. This chain's CDR3 is CSAFTSVAKVLTF. The CDR3 DNA follows: TGCAGTGCTTTCACTAGCGTGGCCAAAGTCCTGACTTTC.

This chain joins TRBV15 and TRBJ1-1; no clear D. Trimming pared 3 bases from V and 3 bases from J, leaving 14 bases between. The CDR3 loop spans 15 amino acids. Germline values: CDR1 LNHNV, CDR2 YYDKDF (reference sequence). CDR3 coding DNA: TGTGCCACCAGCAGCCAGTTCGGATCGGACACTGAAGCTTTCTTT. This gives the protein CATSSQFGSDTEAFF.

This clonotype was detected ten times or more. This chain uses TRBV24-1 with TRBJ1-5; D may be TRBD1 (6 bases). The V and J ends lost 3 bases and 3 bases respectively, with 8 bases between them. The CDR3 is 14 residues long. In germline, CDR1 is KGHDR, CDR2 SFDVKD. CDR3 protein: CATSDNRDNQPQHF. DNA of the CDR3: TGTGCCACCAGTGATAACAGGGACAATCAGCCCCAGCATTTT.

This clonotype was observed a few times. The V call is TRBV11-3, the J call TRBJ2-2; tentatively, D is TRBD1 (5 bases). The CDR3 extends over 14 amino acids. Per germline, CDR1 SGHNT and CDR2 YENEEA. V was clipped by 7 bases and J by 1 base, with 10 bases between them. The CDR3 loop reads CASKDQGNTGELFF. The CDR3 bases are TGTGCCAGCAAGGATCAGGGGAACACCGGGGAGCTGTTTTTT.

This clonotype was counted at least ten times. The rearrangement uses TRBV5-1 and TRBJ2-7; D remains unclear. Deletions cut 0 bases from V and 6 bases from J, with 10 bases between. The CDR3 covers 13 residues. Per germline, CDR1 SGHRS and CDR2 YFSETQ. The CDR3 DNA is TGCGCCAGCAGCTTGGACCTCCTAGGCGAGCAGTACGTC. As protein: CASSLDLLGEQYV.

This clonotype was seen ten or more times. V is TRBV15 and J is TRBJ1-4; 7 nucleotides match TRBD1. There are 20 residues in the CDR3. Germline V lookup: CDR1 LNHNV, CDR2 YYDKDF (reference sequence). With V trimmed by 4 bases and J by 0 bases, 17 bases remained unmatched. CDR3 protein: CATSIVGGRQGSATNEKLFF. The CDR3 nucleotides are TGTGCCACCAGCATAGTAGGGGGACGACAGGGATCCGCAACTAATGAAAAACTGTTTTTT.

This clonotype occurred many times. The V and J genes are TRBV20-1 and TRBJ2-5, with 8 bases that match TRBD1. V was pared by 3 bases and J by 1 base, with 7 bases of the junction left unmatched. CDR1 is DFQATT and CDR2 is SNEGSKA in the germline V gene (reference sequence). The CDR3 consists of 15 residues. CDR3 sequence reads: CSARDRARAQETQYF. The CDR3 nucleotides read TGCAGTGCTAGGGACAGGGCACGGGCCCAAGAGACCCAGTACTTC.

This clonotype was detected many times. The genes are TRBV20-1 and TRBJ2-3; 9 bases are a match to TRBD2. With V trimmed by 6 bases and J by 7 bases, 14 bases remained unmatched. From germline, CDR1 is DFQATT and CDR2 SNEGSKA (reference sequence). This CDR3 is 15 amino acids long. The CDR3 reads CSASREAGGPNTQYF. In DNA, the CDR3 is TGCAGTGCCAGCCGAGAGGCGGGAGGGCCAAATACGCAGTATTTT.

At least ten counts were recorded for this clonotype. The V gene is TRBV20-1, the J gene TRBJ2-3; 13 bases match TRBD2. V dropped 6 bases and J dropped 0; count of bases not matched to a gene: 9. The CDR3 has 17 residues. Germline CDR1 DFQATT, CDR2 SNEGSKA (reference sequence). The CDR3 protein is CSAPGLAGTHSTDTQYF. CDR3 in DNA: TGCAGTGCCCCGGGACTAGCGGGAACCCATAGCACAGATACGCAGTATTTT.

The V call is TRBV20-1, the J call TRBJ2-3; D is unresolved. Between the trimmed V and J ends, which lost 3 bases and 4 bases, there was a span of 5 bases. The CDR3 is 11 amino acids. The germline V gene encodes CDR1 DFQATT and CDR2 SNEGSKA (reference sequence). In DNA, the CDR3 is TGCAGTGCTAGTCTCTCAGATACGCAGTATTTT. Amino acid sequence: CSASLSDTQYF.

This clonotype came up many times. This sequence joins TRBV20-1 and TRBJ2-3; possible D gene TRBD2, 5 bases. CDR1 and CDR2 (germline): DFQATT, SNEGSKA (reference sequence). The CDR3 has 19 residues. Trimming stripped 6 bases from V and 1 base from J, with 29 bases between. The CDR3 DNA reads TGCAGTGCGAGGATAGATGGGAGCGGACCCCACCCCGGCACAGATACGCAGTATTTT. Translation: CSARIDGSGPHPGTDTQYF.

In this sample, this clonotype turned up many times. The chain carries TRBV5-5 and TRBJ1-6; 7 nucleotides align to TRBD1. The CDR3 loop spans 14 amino acids. Trimming removed 2 bases from V and 7 bases from J; junction bases left unmatched: 3. Germline V lookup: CDR1 SGHKS, CDR2 YYEKEE (reference sequence). CDR3 DNA: TGTGCCAGCAGCTTACAGGGGTTGAATTCACCCCTCCACTTT. This gives the protein CASSLQGLNSPLHF.

This clonotype was picked up many times. The J gene is TRBJ1-1, the V gene TRBV29-1; no reliable D call. V lost 7 bases and J 0 bases, leaving 9 bases between the germline ends. Germline assignment: CDR1 SQVTM and CDR2 ANQGSEA. The CDR3 extends over 12 amino acids. The CDR3 loop reads CSAELMNTEAFF. Written as DNA, the CDR3 is TGCAGCGCTGAGTTGATGAACACTGAAGCTTTCTTT.

This clonotype was counted ten times or more. The V gene is TRBV28, the J gene TRBJ1-4, with D possibly being TRBD1 (5 bases). Germline V CDR1 and CDR2: MDHEN, SYDVKM. Trimming left V 6 bases short and J 7 bases short, with 15 bases between. The CDR3 runs 14 residues. The DNA of the CDR3 is TGTGCCAGCAGCCCCCAGGGTCTAGGTGAAAAACTGTTTTTT. This encodes CASSPQGLGEKLFF.

This clonotype was found many times. The gene calls are TRBV20-1 and TRBJ2-1; maybe TRBD2 (5 bases). The CDR3 runs 15 residues. Germline-derived CDR1 and CDR2 are DFQATT and SNEGSKA (reference sequence). Trimming removed 0 bases from V and 0 bases from J, with 9 bases in between. The CDR3 DNA reads TGCAGTGCTAGAGAGACTGGACTCTCCTACAATGAGCAGTTCTTC. It yields the protein CSARETGLSYNEQFF.

This clonotype has a count of ten or more. The chain recombines TRBV10-3 with TRBJ2-6; 7 bases agree with TRBD1. The J segment lost 3 bases and the V segment lost 7 bases, leaving 6 bases of the junction unmatched. This CDR3 has 15 amino acids. Germline CDR1 ENHRY, CDR2 SYGVKD. CDR3 coding DNA: TGTGCCATCACCACAGGGGCGGGTGGGGCCAACGTCCTGACTTTC. It yields the protein CAITTGAGGANVLTF.

Many counts were recorded for this clonotype. The gene calls are TRBV12-3 or TRBV12-4 and TRBJ2-5; D perhaps matches TRBD2 (5 bases). Trimming stripped 0 bases from V and 4 bases from J, with 12 bases between. This CDR3 spans 15 amino acids. The CDR3 DNA reads as TGTGCCAGCAGTTTAGCGTCGATCGGAGGAGAGACCCAGTACTTC. Protein: CASSLASIGGETQYF.

This clonotype was recorded many times. The V gene is TRBV28, the J gene TRBJ2-5, with D unclear. Germline V gene sequence: CDR1 MDHEN, CDR2 SYDVKM. The CDR3 loop spans 14 amino acids. The germline V and J ends were trimmed by 6 bases and 4 bases, with 15 bases remaining between them. CDR3: CASSPVMTGETQYF. Written as DNA, the CDR3 is TGTGCCAGCAGCCCGGTGATGACGGGAGAGACCCAGTACTTC.

This clonotype came up many times. The gene calls are TRBV20-1 and TRBJ2-3; 10 bases are shared with TRBD2. Per the germline V gene, CDR1 is DFQATT and CDR2 is SNEGSKA (reference sequence). CDR3 length equals 16 residues. Unmatched junction bases numbered 7, after V lost 0 bases and J lost 4 bases. The DNA for the CDR3 is TGCAGTGCTAGAGATTTAACTAGCGGGAACCCAGATACGCAGTATTTT. Encoded protein: CSARDLTSGNPDTQYF.

The chain employs TRBV20-1 and TRBJ2-4; D gene uncertain. V was clipped by 3 bases and J by 5 bases, with 11 bases between them. This CDR3 has 13 amino acids. Germline values: CDR1 DFQATT, CDR2 SNEGSKA (reference sequence). The CDR3 DNA reads as TGCAGTGCTAGTGGGCTAGAACAAAACATTCAGTACTTC. The encoded protein is CSASGLEQNIQYF.

The table lists this clonotype with many counts. The rearrangement uses TRBV7-9 and TRBJ2-7, with 7 bases fitting TRBD1. The germline V gene encodes CDR1 SEHNR and CDR2 FQNEAQ (reference sequence). The CDR3 is 16 amino acids. Trimming at V came to 0 bases and at J to 2 bases, leaving 7 bases not matched to a gene. CDR3 loop: CASSLAGDSPTYEQYF. CDR3 bases: TGTGCCAGCAGCTTAGCAGGGGACAGTCCCACCTACGAGCAGTACTTC. Supplemented by reference TRBV7-9 and TRBJ2-7, the full variable domain reads DTGVSQNPRHKITKRGQNVTFRCDPISEHNRLYWYRQTLGQGPEFLTYFQNEAQLEKSRLLSDRFSAERPKGSFSTLEIQRTEQGDSAMYLCASSLAGDSPTYEQYFGPGTRLTVT.

The table lists this clonotype with many counts. A junction boundary mismatches the germline segment, possibly from a read error. J is TRBJ1-2 and V is TRBV5-1; no clear D. The germline V gene encodes CDR1 SGHRS and CDR2 YFSETQ. The CDR3 consists of 14 residues. As DNA, the CDR3 is TGCGCCAGCAAAGTCGGTGGGCCAAACTCTGGCTACACCTTC. Amino acid sequence: CASKVGGPNSGYTF.

For this clonotype: A read error may be the cause here, since a much bigger clone is one base away. The gene calls are TRBV7-9 and TRBJ1-1; TRBD1 is a possible D gene (5 bases). The CDR3 totals 14 residues. Germline V gene sequence: CDR1 SEHNR, CDR2 FQNEAQ (reference sequence). This CDR3 is CTSSFVGVNTEAFF. The CDR3 nucleotides read TGTACCAGCAGCTTTGTGGGGGTGAACACTGAAGCTTTCTTT. The whole variable domain, filled in from reference TRBV7-9 and TRBJ1-1, reads DTGVSQNPRHKITKRGQNVTFRCDPISEHNRLYWYRQTLGQGPEFLTYFQNEAQLEKSRLLSDRFSAERPKGSFSTLEIQRTEQGDSAMYLCTSSFVGVNTEAFFGQGTRLTVV.